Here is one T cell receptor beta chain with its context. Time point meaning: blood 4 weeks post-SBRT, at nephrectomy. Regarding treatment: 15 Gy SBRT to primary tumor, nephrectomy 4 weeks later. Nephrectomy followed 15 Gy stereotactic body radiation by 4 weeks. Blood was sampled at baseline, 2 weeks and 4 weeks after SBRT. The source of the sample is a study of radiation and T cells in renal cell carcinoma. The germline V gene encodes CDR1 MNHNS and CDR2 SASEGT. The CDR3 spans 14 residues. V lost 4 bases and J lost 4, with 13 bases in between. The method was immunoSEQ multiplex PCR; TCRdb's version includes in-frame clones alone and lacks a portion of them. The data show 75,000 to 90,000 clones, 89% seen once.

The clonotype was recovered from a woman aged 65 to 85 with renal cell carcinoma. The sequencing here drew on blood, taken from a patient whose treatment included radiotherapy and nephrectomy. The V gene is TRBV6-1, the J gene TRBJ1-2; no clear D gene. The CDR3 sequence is CASSGPGKGYGYTF. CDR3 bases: TGTGCCAGCAGTGGCCCGGGCAAGGGCTATGGCTACACCTTC.